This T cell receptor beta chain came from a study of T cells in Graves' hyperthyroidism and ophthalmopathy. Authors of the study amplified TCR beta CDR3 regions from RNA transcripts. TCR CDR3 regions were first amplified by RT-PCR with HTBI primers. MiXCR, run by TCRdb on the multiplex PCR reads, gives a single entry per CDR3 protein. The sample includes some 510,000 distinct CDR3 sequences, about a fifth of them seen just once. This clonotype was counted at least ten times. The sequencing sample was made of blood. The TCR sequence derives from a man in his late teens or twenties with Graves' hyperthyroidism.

CDR3 sequence reads: CASSLSTGIGYEQYF. The CDR3, as DNA: TGTGCCAGCAGCCTCTCGACAGGGATCGGCTACGAGCAGTACTTC. V and J are TRBV7-6 and TRBJ2-7, with 7 bases aligning to TRBD1. The V gene end was trimmed by 5 bases and the J gene end by 3 bases; junction bases not matched to a gene: 10. From germline, CDR1 is SGHVS and CDR2 FNYEAQ. This CDR3 has 15 residues.